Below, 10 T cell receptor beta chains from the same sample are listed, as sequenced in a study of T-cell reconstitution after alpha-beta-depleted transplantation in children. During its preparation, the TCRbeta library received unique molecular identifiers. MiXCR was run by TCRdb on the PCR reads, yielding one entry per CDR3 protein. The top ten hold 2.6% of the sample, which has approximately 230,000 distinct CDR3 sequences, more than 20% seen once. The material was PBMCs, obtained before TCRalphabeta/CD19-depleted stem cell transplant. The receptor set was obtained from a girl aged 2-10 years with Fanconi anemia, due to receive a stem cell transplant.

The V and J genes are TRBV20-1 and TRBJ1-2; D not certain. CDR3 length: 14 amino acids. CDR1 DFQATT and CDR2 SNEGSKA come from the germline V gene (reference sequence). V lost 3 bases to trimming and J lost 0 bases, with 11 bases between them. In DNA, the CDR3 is TGCAGTGCTAGTTCTCCCCAGGCTAACTATGGCTACACCTTC. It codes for CSASSPQANYGYTF.

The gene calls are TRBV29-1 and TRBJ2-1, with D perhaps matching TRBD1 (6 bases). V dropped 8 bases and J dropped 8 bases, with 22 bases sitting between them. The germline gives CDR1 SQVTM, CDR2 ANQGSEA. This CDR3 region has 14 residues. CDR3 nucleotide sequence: TGCAGCTCCACTAGACAGGATGGGAGCGATGAGCAGTTCTTC. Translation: CSSTRQDGSDEQFF.

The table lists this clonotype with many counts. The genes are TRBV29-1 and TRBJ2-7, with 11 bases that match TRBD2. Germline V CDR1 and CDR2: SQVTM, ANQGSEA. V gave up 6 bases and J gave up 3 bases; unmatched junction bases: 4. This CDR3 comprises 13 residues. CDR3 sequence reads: CSVGTSGFYEQYF. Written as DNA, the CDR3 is TGCAGCGTAGGGACTAGCGGCTTCTACGAGCAGTACTTC.

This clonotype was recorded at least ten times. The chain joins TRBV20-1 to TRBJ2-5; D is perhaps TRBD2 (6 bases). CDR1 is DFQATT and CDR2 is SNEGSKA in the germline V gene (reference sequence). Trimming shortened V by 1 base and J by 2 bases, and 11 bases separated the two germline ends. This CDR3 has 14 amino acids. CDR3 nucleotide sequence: TGCAGTGCTAGAGTAGGAGGGGATCAAGAGACCCAGTACTTC. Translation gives CSARVGGDQETQYF.

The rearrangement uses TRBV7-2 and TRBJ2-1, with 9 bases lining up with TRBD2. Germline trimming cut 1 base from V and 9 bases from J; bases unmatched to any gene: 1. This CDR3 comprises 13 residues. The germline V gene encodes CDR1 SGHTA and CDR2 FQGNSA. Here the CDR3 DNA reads TGTGCCAGCAGCTTAGTAGCGGGGGTTGAGCAGTTCTTC. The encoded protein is CASSLVAGVEQFF.

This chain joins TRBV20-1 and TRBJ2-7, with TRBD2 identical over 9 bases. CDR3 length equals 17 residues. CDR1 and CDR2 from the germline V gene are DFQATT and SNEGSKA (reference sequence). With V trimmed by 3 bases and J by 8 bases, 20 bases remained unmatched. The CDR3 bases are TGCAGTGCTAGCCGAACCCCCGGGACTAGCTGGGATACGAAGCAGTACTTC. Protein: CSASRTPGTSWDTKQYF.

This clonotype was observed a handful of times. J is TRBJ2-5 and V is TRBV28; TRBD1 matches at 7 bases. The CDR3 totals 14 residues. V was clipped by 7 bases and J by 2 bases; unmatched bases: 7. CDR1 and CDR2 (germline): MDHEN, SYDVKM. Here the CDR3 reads CASKGGQLQETQYF. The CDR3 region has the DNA TGTGCCAGCAAAGGGGGACAGTTACAAGAGACCCAGTACTTC. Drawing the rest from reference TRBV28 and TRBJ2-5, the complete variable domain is DVKVTQSSRYLVKRTGEKVFLECVQDMDHENMFWYRQDPGLGLRLIYFSYDVKMKEKGDIPEGYSVSREKKERFSLILESASTNQTSMYLCASKGGQLQETQYFGPGTRLLVL.

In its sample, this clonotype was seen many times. The CDR3 DNA reads TGCAGCGTCCACTCCCAGGGGGTCACCGGGGAGCTGTTTTTT. It specifies CSVHSQGVTGELFF. The chain uses TRBV29-1 and TRBJ2-2, with 7 bases fitting TRBD1. Germline V CDR1 and CDR2: SQVTM, ANQGSEA. Trimming removed 6 bases from V and 4 bases from J; junction bases left unmatched: 8. This CDR3 comprises 14 residues.

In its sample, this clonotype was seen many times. This CDR3 reads CASSPTLLGPGETQYF. The CDR3 DNA follows: TGTGCCAGCAGCCCTACTCTACTAGGGCCGGGAGAGACCCAGTACTTC. This chain connects TRBV28 to TRBJ2-5; D may be TRBD2 (5 bases). CDR3 size: 16 residues. V gave up 6 bases and J gave up 4 bases, with 21 bases separating them. Germline V gene sequence: CDR1 MDHEN, CDR2 SYDVKM.

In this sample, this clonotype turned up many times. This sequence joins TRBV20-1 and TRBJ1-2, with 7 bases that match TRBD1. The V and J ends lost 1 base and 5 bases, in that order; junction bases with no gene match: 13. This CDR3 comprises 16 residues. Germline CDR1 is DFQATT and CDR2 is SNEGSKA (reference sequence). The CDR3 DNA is TGCAGTGCTAGAGGAAAAGTAGAGGGACAGCCTTATGGCTACACCTTC. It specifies CSARGKVEGQPYGYTF.